This is a list of T cell receptor beta chains from one sample in a study of blood T cell repertoires in COVID-19. Assay: immunoSEQ multiplex PCR; the TCRdb copy retains only in-frame clones and omits some. Of hundreds of thousands of clones detected, around 90% appear once; the ten largest clones hold approximately 0.98%. The sample consisted of peripheral blood. All receptors derive from a woman in her thirties or forties with COVID-19, enrolled during active disease. Both conserved end residues are part of each CDR3. A D gene is named only where the DNA matches it firmly. Clone sizes are given selectively: once, few, many, or a class where the clone is expanded.

clone size,D gene,V gene,J gene,CDR3 DNA,CDR3 protein
few,TRBD2,TRBV7-9,TRBJ2-3,TGTGCCAGCCGCCGGGGGGAGGGCACAGATACGCAGTATTTT,CASRRGEGTDTQYF
NA,TRBD1,TRBV29-1,TRBJ2-3,TGCAGCGCATCAAGGGCAGGGGGTCGCACAGATACGCAGTATTTT,CSASRAGGRTDTQYF
NA,TRBD2,TRBV5-1,TRBJ2-3,TGCGCCAGCAGCTTGGAGGGACTAGCGGGAGCCAGCACAGATACGCAGTATTTT,CASSLEGLAGASTDTQYF
NA,TRBD1,TRBV5-1,TRBJ2-3,TGCGCCAGCAGCTCACAGGGGGCGGAAGATACGCAGTATTTT,CASSSQGAEDTQYF
NA,NA,TRBV5-4,TRBJ1-1,TGTGCCAGCAGCTTGACGGCAGGGGCTAACACTGAAGCTTTCTTT,CASSLTAGANTEAFF
NA,TRBD1,TRBV7-3,TRBJ2-2,TGTGCCAGCAGCGTACAGGGGGCCCGACCCGGGGAGCTGTTTTTT,CASSVQGARPGELFF
once,NA,TRBV30,TRBJ1-4,TGTGCCGGGAAGCGGGGGGGAAAACTGTTTTTT,CAGKRGGKLFF
NA,NA,TRBV19,TRBJ1-1,TGTGCCAGTAGTCAGGGACAACAGAACACTGAAGCTTTCTTT,CASSQGQQNTEAFF
NA,NA,TRBV7-9,TRBJ1-2,TGTGCCAGCAGCCCAGGGGTTTTCTATGGCTACACCTTC,CASSPGVFYGYTF
NA,TRBD2,TRBV11-2,TRBJ2-3,TGTGCCAGCAGCCCTCGGGGGGACGGGCAGTATTTT,CASSPRGDGQYF
NA,TRBD1,TRBV19,TRBJ1-5,TGTGCCAGTACCCGCAGGGGGTCCGATAGCAATCAGCCCCAGCATTTT,CASTRRGSDSNQPQHF
NA,NA,TRBV6-5,TRBJ2-2,TGTGCCAGCAGGCCCCGAGTCCGGGGCACCGGGGAGCTGTTTTTT,CASRPRVRGTGELFF
once,NA,TRBV19,TRBJ2-1,TGTGCCAGTAGTATAGATCCCCGGGACACCGCCTACAATGAGCAGTTCTTC,CASSIDPRDTAYNEQFF
once,NA,TRBV3-1/TRBV3-2,TRBJ1-2,TGTGCCAGCAGCCACCCCCCCAGGGGCTATGGCTACACCTTC,CASSHPPRGYGYTF
NA,TRBD1,TRBV19,TRBJ1-1,TGTGCCAGTAGAATTATACGGGACAGGGGAAGAATGAACACTGAAGCTTTCTTT,CASRIIRDRGRMNTEAFF
NA,TRBD2,TRBV27,TRBJ2-5,TGTGCCAGCAAGGATTGGGGGGGGGTCCAAGAGACCCAGTACTTC,CASKDWGGVQETQYF
NA,TRBD1,TRBV28,TRBJ1-5,TGTGCCAGCAGCGAGACAGGGTTGCCCCTCGATCAGCCCCAGCATTTT,CASSETGLPLDQPQHF
NA,NA,TRBV7-2,TRBJ2-5,TGTGCCAGCAGCTTAGTACGCCCCCCGGGAGAGACCCAGTACTTC,CASSLVRPPGETQYF
NA,TRBD1,TRBV5-8,TRBJ2-2,TGTGCCAGCAGCTTAGGACAGGGTCCGGGCACCGGGGAGCTGTTTTTT,CASSLGQGPGTGELFF
NA,TRBD1,TRBV29-1,TRBJ2-5,TGCAGCGCCCACCAGGGGGATGAGACCCAGTACTTC,CSAHQGDETQYF
NA,TRBD2,TRBV7-3,TRBJ2-3,TGTGCCAGCAGCTTAACGTATCCTAGCGGGGGGATCACAGATACGCAGTATTTT,CASSLTYPSGGITDTQYF
NA,NA,TRBV7-9,TRBJ2-3,TGTGCCAGCAGTCAAGAACTTCCTTCAGATACGCAGTATTTT,CASSQELPSDTQYF
NA,NA,TRBV18,TRBJ2-5,TGTGCCAGCTCACCAGTAGGGGGAAACCAAGAGACCCAGTACTTC,CASSPVGGNQETQYF
NA,TRBD1,TRBV7-7,TRBJ2-7,TGTGCTAGCAGCCGCGGGACAGGGGGCTCCTACGAGCAGTACTTC,CASSRGTGGSYEQYF
NA,NA,TRBV15,TRBJ1-2,TGTGCCACCAGCCTTGGACAGAACTATGGCTACACCTTC,CATSLGQNYGYTF
few,TRBD1,TRBV5-4,TRBJ1-2,TGTGCCAGCAGCGCGGGACAGGGGGCGTCCCTGAGAGGCTACACCTTC,CASSAGQGASLRGYTF
NA,TRBD1,TRBV5-1,TRBJ2-3,TGCGCCAGCAGGCCGGGACAGTCCACAGATACGCAGTATTTT,CASRPGQSTDTQYF
once,TRBD2,TRBV9,TRBJ2-1,TGTGCCAGCAGCCTGGGACTAGCCCTTGAGCAGTTCTTC,CASSLGLALEQFF
NA,NA,TRBV7-6,TRBJ2-3,TGTGCCAGCAGCTCATACTTAATGGGCGGGATGAGGGCAGATACGCAGTATTTT,CASSSYLMGGMRADTQYF
NA,TRBD1,TRBV5-5,TRBJ2-7,TGTGCCAGCAGCCCACACCGAGGGACAGGGGCTTACGAGCAGTACTTC,CASSPHRGTGAYEQYF
NA,NA,TRBV28,TRBJ2-3,TGTGCCAGCAGTCCCACGACAGGGAGGAGGACAGATACGCAGTATTTT,CASSPTTGRRTDTQYF
NA,TRBD2,TRBV7-9,TRBJ2-3,TGTGCCAGCAGCTTAGTGACTAGCGGGGGGCCCCCCGTTGTGAAGTATTTT,CASSLVTSGGPPVVKYF
few,NA,TRBV25-1,TRBJ2-7,TGTGCCAGCAGTGCTCGCGCTGGAGGTAAGCAGTACTTC,CASSARAGGKQYF
NA,TRBD2,TRBV6-6,TRBJ2-2,TGTGCCAGCAATCGATTAGCCGGGACTAGCGGGGCCGCGAACACCGGGGAGCTGTTTTTT,CASNRLAGTSGAANTGELFF
NA,TRBD1,TRBV28,TRBJ2-7,TGTGCCAGCAGTTTAGCGACAGGGCCCTCTTACTACGAGCAGTACTTC,CASSLATGPSYYEQYF
NA,NA,TRBV21-1,TRBJ2-7,TGTGCCAGCAGCACTCCGGGACAGGGGGCTACTGACCCGGCTTTC,CASSTPGQGATDPAF
NA,NA,TRBV9,TRBJ2-6,TGTGCCAGCAGCCCCCCCGGGACATTAAGCTCTGGGGCCAACGTCCTGACTTTC,CASSPPGTLSSGANVLTF
NA,NA,TRBV7-2,TRBJ1-2,TGTGCCAGCAGCTTAATTAGTTCTCTCTACTATGGCTACACCTTC,CASSLISSLYYGYTF
NA,NA,TRBV9,TRBJ1-2,TGTGCCAGCAGCGTAGGAGGTTACTATGGCTACACCTTC,CASSVGGYYGYTF
NA,NA,TRBV7-9,TRBJ2-2,TGTGCCAGCAGCCCTATAATGGGGGCCCGAGAGAGAACCGGGGAGCTGTTTTTT,CASSPIMGARERTGELFF
NA,TRBD2,TRBV6-2/TRBV6-3,TRBJ2-7,TGTGCCAGCAGTCCCCCCCGGGGACTAGGATCCTTCATACTCTACGAGCAGTACTTC,CASSPPRGLGSFILYEQYF
few,NA,TRBV3-1/TRBV3-2,TRBJ2-3,TGTGCCAGCAGCCAAGAGGCCTTCACAGATACGCAGTATTTT,CASSQEAFTDTQYF
NA,TRBD1,TRBV5-5,TRBJ1-1,TGTGCCAGCAGCTTACACCCACAGGGGACTTCGGGTGAAGCTTTCTTT,CASSLHPQGTSGEAFF
NA,TRBD1,TRBV18,TRBJ1-5,TGTGCCAGCTCACCAGGGACAGCCATTGCAGATCAGCCCCAGCATTTT,CASSPGTAIADQPQHF
few,NA,TRBV5-1,TRBJ1-5,TGCGCCAGCAGCCCTCAGGGACATAGCAATCAGCCCCAGCATTTT,CASSPQGHSNQPQHF
NA,NA,TRBV6-6,TRBJ1-1,TGTGCCAGCAACGAGGGTTACACTGAAGCTTTCTTT,CASNEGYTEAFF
few,NA,TRBV27,TRBJ1-6,TGTGCCAGCAGTTTAAGCGGGGTCATCTCCTATAATTCACCCCTCCACTTT,CASSLSGVISYNSPLHF